The source of this T cell receptor beta chain is a study of CD8+ T cells in alopecia areata. Treatment specified: oral pan-JAK inhibitor, 5-10 mg twice daily. Trimming pared 6 bases from V and 8 bases from J, leaving 16 bases between. The germline gives CDR1 MGHDK, CDR2 SYGVNS. The length of the CDR3 is 13 residues. On this clone itself: The target antigen is unknown.

In each case, RNA was isolated and then reverse transcribed into cDNA as the sequencing template. Profiling relied on immunoSEQ multiplex PCR, and the TCRdb table lists in-frame clones only, not all of them. This sample has around 120,000 clones, with 53% found just once. Study observations and caveats: Mouse data revealed clearer TCR sharing than patient data did, a gap possibly tied to HLA. Lesional scalp, especially alopecia totalis/universalis, showed higher clonality than normal scalp.

J is TRBJ1-2 and V is TRBV25-1; the D gene is possibly TRBD1 (6 bases). This TCR was sampled from a human donor with alopecia areata. The sample here was CD4+ T cells sorted from blood, taken at week 4, from a patient treated with tofacitinib. CDR3 bases: TGTGCCAGCAGCGGTTGGGGGCGGCGCGGCTACACCTTC. Residues: CASSGWGRRGYTF.